What follows is one T cell receptor (beta chain) and its context. The record originates from a study of long-term antiretroviral therapy in people with HIV. Survey-level resolution applied to immunoSEQ assay v3.0. Method: immunoSEQ multiplex PCR; TCRdb's copy keeps in-frame clones and lacks some. The table records about 28,000 clones, 65% to 85% of them present only once. The ends lost 5 bases at V and 7 bases at J; junction bases unmatched: 11. The CDR3 contains 15 residues. CDR1 is MNHEY and CDR2 is SVGAGI in the germline V gene. The clonotype was recovered from a man aged 18-30 years with HIV. Sample: unsorted PBMCs, taken 0.4 years after starting antiretroviral therapy. The chain recombines TRBV6-5 with TRBJ1-5; 7 nucleotides agree with TRBD1. In nucleotides, the CDR3 is TGTGCCAGCAGTGGGAGAGGAGGGGGCGGACAGCCCCAGCATTTT. Translation gives CASSGRGGGGQPQHF.